The 4 T cell receptor beta chains in this list originate from one sample, sequenced in a study of PD-1 blockade in mismatch repair-deficient tumors. Assay: immunoSEQ multiplex PCR; the TCRdb copy retains only in-frame clones and omits some. The data show 90,000 to 130,000 clones, about 83% seen once. Sequencing used peripheral blood, obtained approximately 60 weeks after starting pembrolizumab. Receptor source: an adult with mismatch repair-deficient cancer.

The V call is TRBV9, the J call TRBJ2-2; 8 bases line up with TRBD2. Looked up from germline, CDR1 is SGDLS and CDR2 is YYNGEE. The CDR3 runs 18 residues. The J segment lost 0 bases and the V segment lost 4 bases, leaving 11 bases of the junction unmatched. DNA of the CDR3: TGTGCCAGCAGCTCTAAGGCGTTGGGACTAGCGAACACCGGGGAGCTGTTTTTT. As protein: CASSSKALGLANTGELFF.

The chain carries TRBV10-3 and TRBJ2-3, with 8 positions matching TRBD2. CDR1 and CDR2 from the germline V gene are ENHRY and SYGVKD. The length of the CDR3 is 17 residues. J lost 4 bases, V lost 2 bases, and 11 bases had no gene match. CDR3 DNA: TGTGCCATCAGTGAGCCAACACGGGAGGGCCGTGCAGATACGCAGTATTTT. Translated: CAISEPTREGRADTQYF.

This chain joins TRBV28 and TRBJ2-2, with 7 bases fitting TRBD2. The CDR3 consists of 13 residues. Germline CDR1 MDHEN, CDR2 SYDVKM. J gave up 4 bases and V 4 bases, and 0 bases lay outside the gene matches. The CDR3 loop is CASSWTSTGELFF. The CDR3 region has the DNA TGTGCCAGCAGTTGGACTAGCACCGGGGAGCTGTTTTTT. The variable domain in full, with the rest retrieved from reference TRBV28 and TRBJ2-2, is DVKVTQSSRYLVKRTGEKVFLECVQDMDHENMFWYRQDPGLGLRLIYFSYDVKMKEKGDIPEGYSVSREKKERFSLILESASTNQTSMYLCASSWTSTGELFFGEGSRLTVL.

This chain's CDR3 is CASSSRRGLAGDGGNEQFF. In nucleotides, the CDR3 is TGTGCCAGCAGCTCTCGACGGGGACTAGCGGGAGATGGTGGGAATGAGCAGTTCTTC. The V gene is TRBV7-2, the J gene TRBJ2-1; TRBD2 matches 14 bases. With V trimmed by 4 bases and J by 7 bases, 15 bases remained unmatched. The CDR3 loop spans 19 amino acids. Germline CDR1 is SGHTA and CDR2 is FQGNSA.